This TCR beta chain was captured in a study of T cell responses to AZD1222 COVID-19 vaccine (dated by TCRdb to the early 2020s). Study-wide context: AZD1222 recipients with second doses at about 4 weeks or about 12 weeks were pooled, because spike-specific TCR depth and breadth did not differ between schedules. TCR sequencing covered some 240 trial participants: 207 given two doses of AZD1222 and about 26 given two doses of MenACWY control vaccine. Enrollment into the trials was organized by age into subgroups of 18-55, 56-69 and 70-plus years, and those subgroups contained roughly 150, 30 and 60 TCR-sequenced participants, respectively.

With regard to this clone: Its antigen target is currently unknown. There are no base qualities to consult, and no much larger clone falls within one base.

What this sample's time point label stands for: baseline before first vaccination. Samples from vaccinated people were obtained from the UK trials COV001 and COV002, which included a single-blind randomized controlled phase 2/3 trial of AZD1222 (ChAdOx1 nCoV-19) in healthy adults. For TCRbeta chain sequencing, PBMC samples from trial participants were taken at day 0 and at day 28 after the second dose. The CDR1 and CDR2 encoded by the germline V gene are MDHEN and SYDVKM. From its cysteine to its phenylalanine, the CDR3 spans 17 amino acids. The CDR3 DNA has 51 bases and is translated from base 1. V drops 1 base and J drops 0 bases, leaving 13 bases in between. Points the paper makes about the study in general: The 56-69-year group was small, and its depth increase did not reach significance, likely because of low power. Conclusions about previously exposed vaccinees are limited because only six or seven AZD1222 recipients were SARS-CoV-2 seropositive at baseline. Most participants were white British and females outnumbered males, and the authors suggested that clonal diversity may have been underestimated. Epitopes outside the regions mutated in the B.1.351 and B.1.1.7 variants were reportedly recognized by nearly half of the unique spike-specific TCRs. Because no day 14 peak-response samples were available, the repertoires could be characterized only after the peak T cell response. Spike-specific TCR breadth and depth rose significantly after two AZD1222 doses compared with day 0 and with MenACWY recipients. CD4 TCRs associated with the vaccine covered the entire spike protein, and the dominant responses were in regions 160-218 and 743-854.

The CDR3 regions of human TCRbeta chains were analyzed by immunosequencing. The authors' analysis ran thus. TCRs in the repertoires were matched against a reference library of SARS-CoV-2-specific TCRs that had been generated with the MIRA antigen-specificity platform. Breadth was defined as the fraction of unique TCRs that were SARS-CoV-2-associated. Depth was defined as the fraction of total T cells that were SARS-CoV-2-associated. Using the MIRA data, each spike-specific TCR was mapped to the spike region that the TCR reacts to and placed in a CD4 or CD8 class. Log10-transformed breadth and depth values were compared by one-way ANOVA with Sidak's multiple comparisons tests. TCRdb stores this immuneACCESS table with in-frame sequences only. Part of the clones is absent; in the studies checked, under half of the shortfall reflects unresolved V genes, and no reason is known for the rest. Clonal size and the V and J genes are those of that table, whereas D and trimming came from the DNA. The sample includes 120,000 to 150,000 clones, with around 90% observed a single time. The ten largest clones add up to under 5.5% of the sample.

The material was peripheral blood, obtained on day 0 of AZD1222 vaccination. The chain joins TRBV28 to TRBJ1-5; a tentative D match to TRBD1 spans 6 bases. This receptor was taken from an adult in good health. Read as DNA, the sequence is TGTGCCAGCAGTTTATTTTTCGGACAGAATAGCAATCAGCCCCAGCATTTT. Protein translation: CASSLFFGQNSNQPQHF.